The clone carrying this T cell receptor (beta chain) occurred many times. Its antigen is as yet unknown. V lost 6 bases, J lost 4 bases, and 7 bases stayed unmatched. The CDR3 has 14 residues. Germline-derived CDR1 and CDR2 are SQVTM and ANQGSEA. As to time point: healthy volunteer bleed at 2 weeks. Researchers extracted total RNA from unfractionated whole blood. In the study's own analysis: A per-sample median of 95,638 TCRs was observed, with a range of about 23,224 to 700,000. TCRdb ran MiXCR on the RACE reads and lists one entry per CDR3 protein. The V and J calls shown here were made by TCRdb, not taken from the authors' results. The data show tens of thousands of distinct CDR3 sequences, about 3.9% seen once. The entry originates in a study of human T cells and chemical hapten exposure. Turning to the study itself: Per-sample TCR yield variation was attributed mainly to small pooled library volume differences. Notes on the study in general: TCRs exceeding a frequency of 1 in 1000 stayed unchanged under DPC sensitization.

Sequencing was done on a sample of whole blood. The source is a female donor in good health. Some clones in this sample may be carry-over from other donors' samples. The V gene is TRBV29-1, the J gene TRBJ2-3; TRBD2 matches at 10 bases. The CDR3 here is CSVPLAGVADTQYF. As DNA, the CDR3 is TGCAGCGTCCCCCTAGCGGGGGTTGCAGATACGCAGTATTTT.